This TCR beta chain was documented in a study of blood T cell repertoires in COVID-19. Assay: immunoSEQ multiplex PCR; the TCRdb copy retains only in-frame clones and omits some. The sample shows approximately 200,000 clones, more than 75% of them seen only once. The germline gives CDR1 MNHEY, CDR2 SVGAGI. V lost 2 bases and J lost 8, with 7 bases in between. The CDR3 loop spans 13 amino acids. This sequence joins TRBV6-5 and TRBJ1-6, with D uncertain. The sequenced sample was PBMCs or T cells enriched from blood (not recorded which). The source of this sequence is a young woman who had recovered from COVID-19. In DNA form, the CDR3 reads TGTGCCAGCAGTTACACAATGGATTCACCCCTCCACTTT. Its protein is CASSYTMDSPLHF.